A selection of T cell receptor beta chains follows, all from one sample in a study of cytomegalovirus exposure and HLA in healthy donors. The protocol was immunoSEQ multiplex PCR, while the TCRdb copy is restricted to in-frame clones and leaves out a portion. Of about 150,000 clones listed, approximately 81% are singletons. The sequencing input was PBMCs. These receptor sequences come from a woman younger than 30 in good health and CMV-seronegative. Both conserved end residues are part of each CDR3. D genes are given only for firm matches. Size is stated for part of the rows, as once, few or many counts, or as a class when the clone is expanded.

CDR3	DNA	size	V	J	D
CASTRAGLAAANTGELFF	TGTGCCAGCACCCGCGCGGGACTAGCGGCCGCGAACACCGGGGAGCTGTTTTTT	.	TRBV4-2	TRBJ2-2	TRBD2
CASSPDLRGRANTEAFF	TGTGCCAGCAGCCCCGATTTACGGGGTCGGGCGAACACTGAAGCTTTCTTT	.	TRBV7-9	TRBJ1-1	.
CATRTSGAMETQYF	TGTGCCACTAGGACTAGCGGGGCCATGGAGACCCAGTACTTC	.	TRBV27	TRBJ2-5	TRBD2
CASSWGGNQPQHF	TGTGCCAGCAGCTGGGGGGGCAATCAGCCCCAGCATTTT	.	TRBV6-1	TRBJ1-5	.
CASSHSGTGVYGYTF	TGCGCCAGCAGCCATTCCGGGACAGGGGTGTATGGCTACACCTTC	.	TRBV4-1	TRBJ1-2	TRBD1
CASSPDNSPLHF	TGTGCCAGCAGCCCAGATAATTCACCCCTCCACTTT	once	TRBV9	TRBJ1-6	.
CAGGAQTGELFF	TGTGCAGGGGGGGCGCAGACCGGGGAGCTGTTTTTT	.	TRBV6-6	TRBJ2-2	.
CASSQAAGVMDEQYF	TGCGCCAGCAGCCAAGCGGCGGGAGTGATGGACGAGCAGTACTTC	.	TRBV4-3	TRBJ2-7	TRBD2
CASSVQTGPASTDTQYF	TGCGCCAGCAGCGTACAAACAGGACCGGCTAGCACAGATACGCAGTATTTT	.	TRBV5-1	TRBJ2-3	.
CASSEGQSIYGYTF	TGTGCCAGCTCAGAAGGACAGTCGATCTATGGCTACACCTTC	.	TRBV18	TRBJ1-2	.
CASSSGSVYGYTF	TGTGCCAGCAGCTCCGGGTCTGTCTATGGCTACACCTTC	.	TRBV28	TRBJ1-2	.
CSARTGSGNTIYF	TGCAGCGCCAGGACAGGCTCTGGAAACACCATATATTTT	.	TRBV29-1	TRBJ1-3	TRBD1
CASSRTGGLEKLFF	TGTGCCAGCAGCCGGACAGGGGGCCTTGAAAAACTGTTTTTT	.	TRBV6-6	TRBJ1-4	TRBD1
CASSQPTGNSPLHF	TGTGCCAGTAGTCAACCAACGGGAAATTCACCCCTCCACTTT	.	TRBV19	TRBJ1-6	.
CASSRPDRTASYEQYF	TGTGCCAGCAGTCGGCCTGACAGGACCGCTTCCTACGAGCAGTACTTC	.	TRBV6-6	TRBJ2-7	.
CAWSREAYGYTF	TGTGCCTGGAGCCGGGAGGCCTATGGCTACACCTTC	.	TRBV30	TRBJ1-2	.
CASSSGDRGNSPLHF	TGTGCCAGCAGCTCGGGGGACAGGGGCAATTCACCCCTCCACTTT	.	TRBV13	TRBJ1-6	TRBD1
CASIPRGRAYEQYF	TGTGCCAGCATCCCACGGGGGAGAGCCTACGAGCAGTACTTC	.	TRBV21-1	TRBJ2-7	.
CAISERSGGSTDTQYF	TGTGCCATCAGTGAACGGAGCGGGGGAAGCACAGATACGCAGTATTTT	once	TRBV10-3	TRBJ2-3	TRBD2
CSVEDPGQGLGTDTQYF	TGCAGCGTTGAGGATCCGGGACAGGGGCTAGGGACAGATACGCAGTATTTT	.	TRBV29-1	TRBJ2-3	TRBD1
CASSTRLRGKAGELFF	TGTGCCAGTAGTACGAGACTCCGCGGCAAAGCCGGGGAGCTGTTTTTT	.	TRBV19	TRBJ2-2	.
CASRPTGNTEAFF	TGTGCCAGCAGGCCGACAGGGAACACTGAAGCTTTCTTT	few	TRBV27	TRBJ1-1	.
CASSSGSSNQPQHF	TGTGCCAGCAGCTCAGGCTCTAGCAATCAGCCCCAGCATTTT	.	TRBV11-2	TRBJ1-5	.
CATSRDGQVNQPQHF	TGTGCCACCAGCAGAGATGGGCAGGTCAATCAGCCCCAGCATTTT	.	TRBV15	TRBJ1-5	.
CASSPGTETYEQYF	TGTGCCAGCAGCCCCGGGACAGAGACCTACGAGCAGTACTTC	.	TRBV7-6	TRBJ2-7	TRBD1
CASRYPPALEQYF	TGTGCCAGCAGATACCCGCCAGCCCTGGAGCAGTACTTC	.	TRBV7-2	TRBJ2-5	.
CASSPRGYGNTIYF	TGTGCCAGCAGCCCCCGCGGGTATGGAAACACCATATATTTT	.	TRBV11-2	TRBJ1-3	.
CAINSGSERTQYF	TGTGCCATCAATTCAGGCTCAGAGAGGACCCAGTACTTC	.	TRBV10-3	TRBJ2-5	.
CASSLGLAGVGGHTQYF	TGTGCCAGCAGCTTAGGACTAGCGGGAGTGGGAGGACATACGCAGTATTTT	.	TRBV7-2	TRBJ2-3	TRBD2
CASSRLRDFHYGYTF	TGTGCCAGCAGCAGGCTCCGGGACTTTCACTATGGCTACACCTTC	.	TRBV21-1	TRBJ1-2	.
CASSLGGGYNEQFF	TGCGCCAGCAGCCTCGGGGGGGGTTACAATGAGCAGTTCTTC	.	TRBV4-1	TRBJ2-1	TRBD2
CASTPGGGYNGNQPQHF	TGTGCCAGCACTCCCGGGGGGGGGTACAATGGGAATCAGCCCCAGCATTTT	.	TRBV7-2	TRBJ1-5	.
CASSLAWGTQQYF	TGTGCCAGCAGCTTAGCGTGGGGGACACAGCAGTACTTC	.	TRBV7-9	TRBJ2-7	.
CASSFGTVFYEQYF	TGTGCCAGCAGCTTCGGGACAGTTTTCTACGAGCAGTACTTC	.	TRBV5-8	TRBJ2-7	TRBD1
CASSLERGGGNEQYF	TGTGCCAGCAGCTTAGAAAGGGGCGGGGGCAACGAGCAGTACTTC	.	TRBV7-2	TRBJ2-7	.